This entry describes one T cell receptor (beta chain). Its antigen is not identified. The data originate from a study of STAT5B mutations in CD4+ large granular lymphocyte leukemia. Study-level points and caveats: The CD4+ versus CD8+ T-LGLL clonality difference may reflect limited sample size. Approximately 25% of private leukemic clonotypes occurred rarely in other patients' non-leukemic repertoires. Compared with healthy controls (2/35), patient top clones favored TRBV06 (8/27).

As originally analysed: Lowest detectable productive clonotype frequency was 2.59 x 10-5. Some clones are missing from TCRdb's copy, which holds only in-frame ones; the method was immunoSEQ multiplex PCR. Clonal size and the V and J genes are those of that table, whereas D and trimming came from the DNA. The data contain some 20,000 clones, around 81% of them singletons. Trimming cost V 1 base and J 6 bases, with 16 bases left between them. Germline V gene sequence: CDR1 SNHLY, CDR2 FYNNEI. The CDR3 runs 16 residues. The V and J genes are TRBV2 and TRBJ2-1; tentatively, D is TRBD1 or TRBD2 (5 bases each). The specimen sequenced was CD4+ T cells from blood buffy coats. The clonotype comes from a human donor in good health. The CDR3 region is CASSEDGTVFFNEQFF. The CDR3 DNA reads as TGTGCCAGCAGTGAAGATGGGACGGTTTTTTTCAATGAGCAGTTCTTC. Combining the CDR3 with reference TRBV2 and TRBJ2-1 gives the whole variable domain EPEVTQTPSHQVTQMGQEVILRCVPISNHLYFYWYRQILGQKVEFLVSFYNNEISEKSEIFDDQFSVERPDGSNFTLKIRSTKLEDSAMYFCASSEDGTVFFNEQFFGPGTRLTVL.